This T cell receptor (beta chain) was obtained from a study of T cells in Graves' hyperthyroidism and ophthalmopathy. This clonotype has ten or more counts. This CDR3 spans 16 amino acids. CDR1 is SGHDT and CDR2 is YYEEEE in the germline V gene. V was clipped by 2 bases and J by 5 bases; unmatched bases: 7. Amplified TCR beta CDR3 regions derived from RNA transcripts. First-round RT-PCR with HTBI primers amplified the TCR CDR3 region. Using its own MiXCR run on the multiplex PCR reads, TCRdb lists one record per CDR3 protein. This sample yields under 650,000 distinct CDR3 sequences, of which roughly 17% are seen a single time; 3.5% to 4% belongs to the top ten.

The rearrangement uses TRBV5-6 and TRBJ1-2; 12 nucleotides agree with TRBD1. The specimen sequenced was blood. The sequence was collected from a woman between 25 and 40 years old with Graves' hyperthyroidism. The CDR3 is CASSFGTGGAGYGYTF. The DNA of the CDR3 is TGTGCCAGCAGCTTCGGGACAGGGGGCGCGGGATATGGCTACACCTTC.